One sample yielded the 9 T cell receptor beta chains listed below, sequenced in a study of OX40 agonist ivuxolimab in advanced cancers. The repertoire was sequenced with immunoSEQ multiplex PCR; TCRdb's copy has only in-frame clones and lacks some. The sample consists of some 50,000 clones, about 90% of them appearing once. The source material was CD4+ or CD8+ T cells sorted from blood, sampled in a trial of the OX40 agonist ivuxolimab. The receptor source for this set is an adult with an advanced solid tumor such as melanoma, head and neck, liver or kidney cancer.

CDR3 protein: CASHPGRANVLTF. CDR3 DNA sequence: TGTGCCAGCCATCCGGGTAGGGCCAACGTCCTGACTTTC. The chain links TRBV28 to TRBJ2-6; unclear D gene. The CDR3 has 13 amino acids. Trimming cost V 8 bases and J 5 bases, with 10 bases left between them. CDR1 is MDHEN and CDR2 is SYDVKM in the germline V gene.

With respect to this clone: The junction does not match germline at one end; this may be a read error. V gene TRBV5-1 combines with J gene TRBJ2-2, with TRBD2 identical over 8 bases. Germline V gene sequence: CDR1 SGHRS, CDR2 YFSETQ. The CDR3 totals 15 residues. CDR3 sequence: CAGSLGLANTGELFF. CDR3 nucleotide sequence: TGCGCCGGCAGCCTCGGACTAGCTAACACCGGGGAGCTGTTTTTT.

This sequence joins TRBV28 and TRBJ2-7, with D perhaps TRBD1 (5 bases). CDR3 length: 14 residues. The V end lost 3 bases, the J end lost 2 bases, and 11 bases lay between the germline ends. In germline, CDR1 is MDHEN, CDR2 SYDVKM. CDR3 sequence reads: CASSFQGGTYEQYF. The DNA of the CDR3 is TGTGCCAGCAGTTTCCAGGGTGGAACCTACGAGCAGTACTTC.

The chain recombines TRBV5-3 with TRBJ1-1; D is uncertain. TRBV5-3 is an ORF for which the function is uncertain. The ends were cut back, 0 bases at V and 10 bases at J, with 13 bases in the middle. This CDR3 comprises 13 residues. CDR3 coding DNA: TGTGCCAGAAGCTTGGGGGTGCGGGAAGGAGCTTTCTTT. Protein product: CARSLGVREGAFF.

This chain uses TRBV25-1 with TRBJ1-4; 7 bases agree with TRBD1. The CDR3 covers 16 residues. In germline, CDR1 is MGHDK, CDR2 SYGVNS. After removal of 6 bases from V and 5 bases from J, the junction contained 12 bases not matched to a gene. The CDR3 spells CASSPSTGLLNEKLFF. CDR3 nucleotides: TGTGCCAGCAGCCCCTCGACAGGGCTTCTCAATGAAAAACTGTTTTTT. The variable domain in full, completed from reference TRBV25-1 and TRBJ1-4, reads EADIYQTPRYLVIGTGKKITLECSQTMGHDKMYWYQQDPGMELHLIHYSYGVNSTEKGDLSSESTVSRIRTEHFPLTLESARPSHTSQYLCASSPSTGLLNEKLFFGSGTQLSVL.

The CDR3 loop is CASSWPGARQTQYF. The CDR3 nucleotides are TGTGCCAGCAGCTGGCCTGGGGCTCGGCAGACCCAGTACTTC. This rearrangement joins TRBV7-2 to TRBJ2-5; D is possibly TRBD1 (5 bases). The CDR3 loop spans 14 amino acids. Germline-derived CDR1 and CDR2 are SGHTA and FQGNSA. Deletions cut 4 bases from V and 6 bases from J, with 15 bases between.

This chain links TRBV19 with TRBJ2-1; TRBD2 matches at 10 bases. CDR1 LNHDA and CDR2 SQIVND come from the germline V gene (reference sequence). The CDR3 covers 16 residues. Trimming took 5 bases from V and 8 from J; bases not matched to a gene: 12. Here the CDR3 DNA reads TGTGCCAGTAGTGCGCCGCTAGCGGGAGCTATGTATGAGCAGTTCTTC. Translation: CASSAPLAGAMYEQFF.

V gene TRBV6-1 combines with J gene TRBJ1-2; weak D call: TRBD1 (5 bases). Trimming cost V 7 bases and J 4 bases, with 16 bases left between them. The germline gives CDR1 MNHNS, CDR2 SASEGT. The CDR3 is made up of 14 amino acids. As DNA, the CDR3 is TGTGCCAGCATGTCGGGGGGGGACGGCTATGGCTACACCTTC. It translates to CASMSGGDGYGYTF.

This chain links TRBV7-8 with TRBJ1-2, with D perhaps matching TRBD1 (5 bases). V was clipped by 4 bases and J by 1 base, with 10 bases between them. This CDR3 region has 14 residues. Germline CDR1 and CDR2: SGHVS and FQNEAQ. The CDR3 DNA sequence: TGTGCCAGCAGCTCGGACACCTATAACTATGGCTACACCTTC. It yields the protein CASSSDTYNYGYTF.